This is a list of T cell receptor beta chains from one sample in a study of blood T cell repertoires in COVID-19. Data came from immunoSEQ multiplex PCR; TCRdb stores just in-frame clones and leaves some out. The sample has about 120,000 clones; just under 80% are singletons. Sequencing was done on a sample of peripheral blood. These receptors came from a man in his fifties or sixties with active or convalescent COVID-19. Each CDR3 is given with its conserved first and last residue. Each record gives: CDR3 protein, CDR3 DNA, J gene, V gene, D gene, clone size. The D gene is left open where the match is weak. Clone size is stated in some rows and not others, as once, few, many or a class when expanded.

CDR3 protein: CASQYTQFGDYTF
CDR3 DNA: TGTGCCAGCCAATACACCCAATTCGGGGACTACACCTTC
J gene: TRBJ1-2
V gene: TRBV25-1
D gene: .
clone size: .

CDR3 protein: CSASQASGEQYF
CDR3 DNA: TGCAGTGCTAGTCAGGCTTCGGGGGAGCAGTACTTC
J gene: TRBJ2-7
V gene: TRBV20-1
D gene: .
clone size: .

CDR3 protein: CASSPGQGVGQETQYF
CDR3 DNA: TGCGCCAGCAGCCCGGGACAGGGGGTGGGCCAAGAGACCCAGTACTTC
J gene: TRBJ2-5
V gene: TRBV4-3
D gene: TRBD1
clone size: .

CDR3 protein: CASGTGTDTQYF
CDR3 DNA: TGTGCTAGTGGCACAGGGACAGATACGCAGTATTTT
J gene: TRBJ2-3
V gene: TRBV12-5
D gene: .
clone size: .

CDR3 protein: CASSFQGGTEAFF
CDR3 DNA: TGTGCCAGCAGCTTCCAGGGGGGAACTGAAGCTTTCTTT
J gene: TRBJ1-1
V gene: TRBV5-4
D gene: TRBD1
clone size: few

CDR3 protein: CASSKSPRDKASSYNSPLHF
CDR3 DNA: TGCGCCAGCAGCAAAAGTCCCCGGGACAAAGCGAGCTCCTATAATTCACCCCTCCACTTT
J gene: TRBJ1-6
V gene: TRBV4-1
D gene: .
clone size: .

CDR3 protein: CASSYGGGQPQHF
CDR3 DNA: TGTGCCAGCAGTTACGGGGGGGGGCAGCCCCAGCATTTT
J gene: TRBJ1-5
V gene: TRBV6-5
D gene: .
clone size: .

CDR3 protein: CASSLARLAGAVGEQYF
CDR3 DNA: TGTGCCAGCAGCTTAGCCAGACTAGCGGGAGCTGTTGGCGAGCAGTACTTC
J gene: TRBJ2-7
V gene: TRBV7-2
D gene: TRBD2
clone size: .

CDR3 protein: CASSIQGHQPQHF
CDR3 DNA: TGTGCCAGTAGTATACAGGGCCATCAGCCCCAGCATTTT
J gene: TRBJ1-5
V gene: TRBV19
D gene: .
clone size: .

CDR3 protein: CASSVSGSYNEQFF
CDR3 DNA: TGCGCCAGCAGCGTTAGCGGGAGTTACAATGAGCAGTTCTTC
J gene: TRBJ2-1
V gene: TRBV5-1
D gene: TRBD2
clone size: .

CDR3 protein: CTSSPQGSGRGNEQFF
CDR3 DNA: TGCACCAGCAGCCCCCAGGGGAGCGGGAGAGGCAATGAGCAGTTCTTC
J gene: TRBJ2-1
V gene: TRBV1
D gene: .
clone size: .

CDR3 protein: CASRGSVEYNEQFF
CDR3 DNA: TGTGCCAGCAGAGGGAGTGTCGAATACAATGAGCAGTTCTTC
J gene: TRBJ2-1
V gene: TRBV7-8
D gene: .
clone size: few

CDR3 protein: CASSSGRRGTEAFF
CDR3 DNA: TGTGCCAGCTCATCGGGACGGCGGGGCACTGAAGCTTTCTTT
J gene: TRBJ1-1
V gene: TRBV18
D gene: .
clone size: .

CDR3 protein: CASSENRRSSYNEQFF
CDR3 DNA: TGCGCCAGCAGTGAGAACAGACGTAGCTCCTACAATGAGCAGTTCTTC
J gene: TRBJ2-1
V gene: TRBV10-2
D gene: .
clone size: few

CDR3 protein: CAISGGQGADEQYF
CDR3 DNA: TGTGCCATCAGTGGGGGACAGGGGGCGGACGAGCAGTACTTC
J gene: TRBJ2-7
V gene: TRBV10-3
D gene: TRBD1
clone size: .

CDR3 protein: CASSYNRLIRAPNQPQHF
CDR3 DNA: TGTGCCAGCAGTTACAACCGTCTCATCAGGGCACCCAATCAGCCCCAGCATTTT
J gene: TRBJ1-5
V gene: TRBV6-2/TRBV6-3
D gene: .
clone size: few

CDR3 protein: CASSGGTGRNEQFF
CDR3 DNA: TGTGCCAGCAGCGGCGGGACAGGGAGGAATGAGCAGTTCTTC
J gene: TRBJ2-1
V gene: TRBV5-4
D gene: TRBD1
clone size: .

CDR3 protein: CSVGATYEQYF
CDR3 DNA: TGCAGTGTGGGCGCTACCTACGAGCAGTACTTC
J gene: TRBJ2-7
V gene: TRBV20-1
D gene: .
clone size: many

CDR3 protein: CASSFMAGGTDTQYF
CDR3 DNA: TGTGCCAGCAGCTTTATGGCGGGAGGGACAGATACGCAGTATTTT
J gene: TRBJ2-3
V gene: TRBV5-5
D gene: TRBD2
clone size: .

CDR3 protein: CASSFAGTGVYHEQYF
CDR3 DNA: TGTGCCAGCAGCTTCGCCGGGACAGGGGTATACCACGAGCAGTACTTC
J gene: TRBJ2-7
V gene: TRBV14
D gene: TRBD1
clone size: .

CDR3 protein: CASSPDGGVNYEQYF
CDR3 DNA: TGTGCCAGCAGCCCCGATGGAGGGGTGAACTACGAGCAGTACTTC
J gene: TRBJ2-7
V gene: TRBV5-4
D gene: .
clone size: .